Shown below are 12 T cell receptor beta chains from a single sample sequenced in a study of blood T cells in healthy people across ages. A second PCR of about 6 to 11 cycles used a sample-barcoded 5' primer and a J-beta primer mix. TCRdb independently ran MiXCR on the 5' RACE reads; one entry per CDR3 protein. The table has approximately 800,000 distinct CDR3 sequences, around 62% seen once. Input material: blood. Receptors were obtained from a man aged 30 to 45 in good health.

Notes on this clonotype: Sequence at one end of the junction differs from germline and may be a read error. The V call is TRBV11-3, the J call TRBJ2-1; D unresolved. The CDR3 covers 15 residues. Germline V lookup: CDR1 SGHNT, CDR2 YENEEA. The CDR3 here is CVSSSAPFGRDEQFF. The CDR3 DNA reads as TGTGTCAGCAGCTCGGCTCCGTTTGGAAGGGATGAGCAGTTCTTC. The variable domain in full, with the rest retrieved from reference TRBV11-3 and TRBJ2-1, is EAGVVQSPRYKIIEKKQPVAFWCNPISGHNTLYWYLQNLGQGPELLIRYENEEAVDDSQLPKDRFSAERLKGVDSTLKIQPAELGDSAVYLCVSSSAPFGRDEQFFGPGTRLTVL.

This clonotype was seen a few times. This chain connects TRBV9 to TRBJ2-6; 7 bases fit TRBD2. The CDR3 is 15 amino acids. Losses at the gene ends were 6 bases for V and 1 base for J; bases not matched to a gene: 4. Germline CDR1 SGDLS, CDR2 YYNGEE. CDR3 amino acids: CASTLGGSGANVLTF. The CDR3 DNA is TGTGCCAGCACCCTGGGGGGGTCTGGGGCCAACGTCCTGACTTTC.

This sequence joins TRBV27 and TRBJ2-1; TRBD2 agrees at 9 bases. V lost 4 bases and J lost 14; bases outside the gene matches: 6. CDR1 and CDR2 from the germline V gene are MNHEY and SMNVEV (reference sequence). CDR3 size: 12 residues. DNA for the CDR3: TGTGCCAGCAGTTCGCGGGGGGGCCCTAAGTTCTTC. Encoded protein: CASSSRGGPKFF.

This clonotype was seen a few times. The chain carries TRBV29-1 and TRBJ2-5; 9 bases line up with TRBD2. Germline-derived CDR1 and CDR2 are SQVTM and ANQGSEA. The CDR3 extends over 16 amino acids. Trimming cost V 4 bases and J 5 bases; bases outside gene matches: 14. The CDR3 DNA reads as TGCAGCGTTGCCGCTAGCGGGGCCAACTTGGGGGAGACCCAGTACTTC. Its protein is CSVAASGANLGETQYF.

The chain links TRBV27 to TRBJ2-5; D gene unclear. The V end was cut by 8 bases, the J end by 5 bases, with 9 bases between. The CDR3 length is 11 residues. Germline CDR1 MNHEY, CDR2 SMNVEV (reference sequence). Here the CDR3 reads CASGIRETQYF. The CDR3 DNA is TGTGCCAGCGGTATAAGGGAGACCCAGTACTTC.

This clonotype has just one count. The rearrangement uses TRBV27 and TRBJ1-1; a possible D gene is TRBD1 (5 bases). Trimming pared 2 bases from V and 5 bases from J, leaving 15 bases between. This CDR3 has 15 amino acids. Germline V gene data show CDR1 as MNHEY and CDR2 as SMNVEV (reference sequence). This CDR3 reads CASSLDRGYRTEAFF. DNA for the CDR3: TGTGCCAGCAGTTTAGACCGGGGGTATAGGACTGAAGCTTTCTTT.

On this clonotype: An end of the junction differs from the germline gene, which may be a read error. The chain uses TRBV14 and TRBJ2-7, with D maybe TRBD1 (7 bases). Germline values: CDR1 SGHDN, CDR2 FVKESK. This CDR3 is 15 amino acids long. CDR3 sequence (DNA): TGTGCCAACAGCCAAGGGGGGACAGCCTCCTACGAGCAGTACTTC. It encodes CANSQGGTASYEQYF.

The J gene is TRBJ1-4, the V gene TRBV20-1; D is ambiguous. The CDR3 sequence is 11 residues long. The ends were cut back, 6 bases at V and 8 bases at J, with 10 bases in the middle. The germline gives CDR1 DFQATT, CDR2 SNEGSKA (reference sequence). CDR3 region: CSARVEEKLFF. CDR3 in DNA: TGCAGTGCCCGGGTGGAGGAAAAACTGTTTTTT.

The genes are TRBV14 and TRBJ2-7; weak D call: TRBD2 (5 bases). With 4 bases removed from V and 0 bases from J, the gap between germline ends came to 13 bases. The CDR3 consists of 15 residues. Germline V gives CDR1 SGHDN, CDR2 FVKESK. The CDR3 sequence is CASSRTGMSSYEQYF. CDR3 in DNA: TGTGCCAGCAGCCGCACCGGGATGAGCTCCTACGAGCAGTACTTC.

The chain recombines TRBV4-3 with TRBJ2-3; D not resolved. In germline, CDR1 is LGHNA, CDR2 YSLEER. CDR3 size: 15 residues. V was cut by 1 base and J by 2 bases, with 10 bases left in between. CDR3 DNA: TGCGCCAGCAGCCAAGCTCCGGCCCCCACAGATACGCAGTATTTT. This sequence encodes CASSQAPAPTDTQYF.

V is TRBV6-1 and J is TRBJ1-4; TRBD1 agrees at 8 bases. Trimming removed 2 bases from V and 8 bases from J; junction bases left unmatched: 10. CDR3 size: 16 residues. The germline V gene encodes CDR1 MNHNS and CDR2 SASEGT. CDR3: CASSEQGAGVGEKLFF. The CDR3 nucleotides read TGTGCCAGCAGTGAACAGGGGGCAGGGGTGGGAGAAAAACTGTTTTTT.

This chain joins TRBV6-1 and TRBJ2-5, with D maybe TRBD1 (6 bases). The germline CDR1 and CDR2 sequences are MNHNS and SASEGT. Trimming shortened V by 5 bases and J by 4 bases, and 14 bases separated the two germline ends. The CDR3 length is 14 residues. CDR3 DNA: TGTGCCAGCAGTAAACCAGGGGCGGGAGAGACCCAGTACTTC. It codes for CASSKPGAGETQYF.